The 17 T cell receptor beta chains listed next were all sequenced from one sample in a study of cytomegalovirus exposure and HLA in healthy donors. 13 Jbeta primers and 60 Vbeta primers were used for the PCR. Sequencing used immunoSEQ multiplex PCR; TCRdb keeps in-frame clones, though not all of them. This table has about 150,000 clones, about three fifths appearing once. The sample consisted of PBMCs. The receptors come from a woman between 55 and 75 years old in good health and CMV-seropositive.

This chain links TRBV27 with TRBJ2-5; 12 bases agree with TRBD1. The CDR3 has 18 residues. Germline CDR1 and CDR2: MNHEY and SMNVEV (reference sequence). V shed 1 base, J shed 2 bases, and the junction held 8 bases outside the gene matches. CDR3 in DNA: TGTGCCAGCAGTTTATTCGGGGACAGGGGGCAGAGGCAAGAGACCCAGTACTTC. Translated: CASSLFGDRGQRQETQYF.

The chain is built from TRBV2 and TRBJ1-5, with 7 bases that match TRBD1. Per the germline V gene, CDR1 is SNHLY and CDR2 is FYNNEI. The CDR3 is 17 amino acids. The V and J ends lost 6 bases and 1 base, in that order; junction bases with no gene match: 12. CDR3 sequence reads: CASSSPETGNSNQPQHF. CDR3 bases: TGTGCCAGCAGCTCCCCCGAGACAGGGAACAGCAATCAGCCCCAGCATTTT.

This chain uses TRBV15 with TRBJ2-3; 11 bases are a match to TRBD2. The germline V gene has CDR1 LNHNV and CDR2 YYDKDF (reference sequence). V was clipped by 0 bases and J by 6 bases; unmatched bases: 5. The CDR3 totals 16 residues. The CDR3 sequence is CATSRDAASGRDTQYF. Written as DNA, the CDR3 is TGTGCCACCAGCAGAGATGCGGCTAGCGGGAGGGATACGCAGTATTTT.

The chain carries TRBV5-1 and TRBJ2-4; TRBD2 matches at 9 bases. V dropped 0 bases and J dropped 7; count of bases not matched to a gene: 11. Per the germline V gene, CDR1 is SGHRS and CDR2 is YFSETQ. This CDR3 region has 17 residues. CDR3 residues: CASSLGLADDNRNIQYF. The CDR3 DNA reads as TGCGCCAGCAGCTTGGGACTAGCGGATGATAACAGGAACATTCAGTACTTC.

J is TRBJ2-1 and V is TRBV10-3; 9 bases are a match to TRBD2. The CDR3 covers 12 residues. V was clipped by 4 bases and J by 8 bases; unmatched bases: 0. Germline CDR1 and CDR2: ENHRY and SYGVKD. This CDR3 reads CAISGTSDEQFF. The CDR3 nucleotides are TGTGCCATCAGTGGGACTAGCGATGAGCAGTTCTTC.

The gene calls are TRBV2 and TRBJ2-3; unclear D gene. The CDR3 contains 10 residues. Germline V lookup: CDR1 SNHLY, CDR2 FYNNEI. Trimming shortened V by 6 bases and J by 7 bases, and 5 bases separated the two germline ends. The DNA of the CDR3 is TGTGCCAGCAGGTTAAATACGCAGTATTTT. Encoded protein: CASRLNTQYF.

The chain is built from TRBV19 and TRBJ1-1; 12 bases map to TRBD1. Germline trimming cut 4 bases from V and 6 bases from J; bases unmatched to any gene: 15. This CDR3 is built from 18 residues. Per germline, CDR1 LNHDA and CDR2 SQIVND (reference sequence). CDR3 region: CASSNSGTGGKSGAEAFF. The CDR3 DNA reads TGTGCCAGTAGTAACTCCGGGACAGGGGGCAAATCGGGAGCTGAAGCTTTCTTT. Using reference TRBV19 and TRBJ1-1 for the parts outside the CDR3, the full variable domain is DGGITQSPKYLFRKEGQNVTLSCEQNLNHDAMYWYRQDPGQGLRLIYYSQIVNDFQKGDIAEGYSVSREKKESFPLTVTSAQKNPTAFYLCASSNSGTGGKSGAEAFFGQGTRLTVV.

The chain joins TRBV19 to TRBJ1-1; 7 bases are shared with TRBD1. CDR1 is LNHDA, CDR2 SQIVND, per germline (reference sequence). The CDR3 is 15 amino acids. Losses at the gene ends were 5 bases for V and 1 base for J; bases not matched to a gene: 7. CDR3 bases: TGTGCCAGTAGTCCAGGGGGACACCCGAACACTGAAGCTTTCTTT. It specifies CASSPGGHPNTEAFF.

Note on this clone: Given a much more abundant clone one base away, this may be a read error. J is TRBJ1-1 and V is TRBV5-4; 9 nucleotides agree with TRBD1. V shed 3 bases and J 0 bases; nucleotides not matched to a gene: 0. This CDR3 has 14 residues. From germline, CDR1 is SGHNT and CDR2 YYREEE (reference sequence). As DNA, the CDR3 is TGTGCCAGCAGCTGGGACAGGGTGAACACTGAAGCTTTCTTT. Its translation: CASSWDRVNTEAFF.

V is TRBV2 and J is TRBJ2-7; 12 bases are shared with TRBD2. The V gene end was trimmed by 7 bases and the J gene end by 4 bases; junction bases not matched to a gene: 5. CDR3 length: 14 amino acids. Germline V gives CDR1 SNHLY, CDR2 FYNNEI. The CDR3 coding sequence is TGTGCCAGCATGACTAGCGGGAGTCGATACGAGCAGTACTTC. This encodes CASMTSGSRYEQYF.

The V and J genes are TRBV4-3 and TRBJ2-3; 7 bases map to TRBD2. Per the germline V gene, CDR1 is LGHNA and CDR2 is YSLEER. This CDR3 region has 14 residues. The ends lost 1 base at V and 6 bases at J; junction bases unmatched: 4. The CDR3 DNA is TGCGCCAGCAGCCAAGTCGCGGGAGCTGATACGCAGTATTTT. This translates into CASSQVAGADTQYF.

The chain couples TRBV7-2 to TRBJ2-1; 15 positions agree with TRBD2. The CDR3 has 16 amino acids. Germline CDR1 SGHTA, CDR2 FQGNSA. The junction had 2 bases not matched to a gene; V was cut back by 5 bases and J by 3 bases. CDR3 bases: TGTGCCAGCAGCGGACTAGCGGGAGGGGTCTACAATGAGCAGTTCTTC. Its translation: CASSGLAGGVYNEQFF.

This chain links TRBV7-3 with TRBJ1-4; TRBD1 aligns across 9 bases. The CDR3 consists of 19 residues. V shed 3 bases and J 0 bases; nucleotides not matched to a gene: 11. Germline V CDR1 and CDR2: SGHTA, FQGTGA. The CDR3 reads CASSFWTGVRASTNEKLFF. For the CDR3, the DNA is TGTGCCAGCAGCTTCTGGACAGGGGTTAGGGCCTCAACTAATGAAAAACTGTTTTTT.

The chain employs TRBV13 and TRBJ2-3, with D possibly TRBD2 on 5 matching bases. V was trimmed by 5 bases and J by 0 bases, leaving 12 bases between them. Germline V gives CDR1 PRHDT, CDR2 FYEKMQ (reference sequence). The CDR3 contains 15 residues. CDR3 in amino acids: CASSPPGLSTDTQYF. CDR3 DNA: TGTGCCAGCAGCCCCCCCGGACTTAGCACAGATACGCAGTATTTT.

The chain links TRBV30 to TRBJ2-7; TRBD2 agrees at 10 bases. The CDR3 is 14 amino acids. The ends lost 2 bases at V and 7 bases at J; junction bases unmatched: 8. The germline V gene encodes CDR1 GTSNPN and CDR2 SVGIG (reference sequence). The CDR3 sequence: CAWSFPSGGLEQYF. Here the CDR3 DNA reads TGTGCCTGGAGTTTTCCTAGCGGGGGCCTAGAGCAGTACTTC. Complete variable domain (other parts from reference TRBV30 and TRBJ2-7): SQTIHQWPATLVQPVGSPLSLECTVEGTSNPNLYWYRQAAGRGLQLLFYSVGIGQISSEVPQNLSASRPQDRQFILSSKKLLLSDSGFYLCAWSFPSGGLEQYFGPGTRLTVT.

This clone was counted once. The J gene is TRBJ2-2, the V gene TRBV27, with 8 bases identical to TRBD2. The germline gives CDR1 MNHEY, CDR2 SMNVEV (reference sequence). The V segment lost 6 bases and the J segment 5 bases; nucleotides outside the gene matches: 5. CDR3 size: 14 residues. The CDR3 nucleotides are TGTGCCAGCAGCCCCGGGAGGGCAACCGGGGAGCTGTTTTTT. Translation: CASSPGRATGELFF.

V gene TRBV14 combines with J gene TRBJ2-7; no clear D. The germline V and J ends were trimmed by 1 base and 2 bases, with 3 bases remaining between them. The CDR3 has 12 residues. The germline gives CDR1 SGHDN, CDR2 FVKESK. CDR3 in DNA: TGTGCCAGCAGCCAAGTAACCTACGAGCAGTACTTC. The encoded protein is CASSQVTYEQYF.